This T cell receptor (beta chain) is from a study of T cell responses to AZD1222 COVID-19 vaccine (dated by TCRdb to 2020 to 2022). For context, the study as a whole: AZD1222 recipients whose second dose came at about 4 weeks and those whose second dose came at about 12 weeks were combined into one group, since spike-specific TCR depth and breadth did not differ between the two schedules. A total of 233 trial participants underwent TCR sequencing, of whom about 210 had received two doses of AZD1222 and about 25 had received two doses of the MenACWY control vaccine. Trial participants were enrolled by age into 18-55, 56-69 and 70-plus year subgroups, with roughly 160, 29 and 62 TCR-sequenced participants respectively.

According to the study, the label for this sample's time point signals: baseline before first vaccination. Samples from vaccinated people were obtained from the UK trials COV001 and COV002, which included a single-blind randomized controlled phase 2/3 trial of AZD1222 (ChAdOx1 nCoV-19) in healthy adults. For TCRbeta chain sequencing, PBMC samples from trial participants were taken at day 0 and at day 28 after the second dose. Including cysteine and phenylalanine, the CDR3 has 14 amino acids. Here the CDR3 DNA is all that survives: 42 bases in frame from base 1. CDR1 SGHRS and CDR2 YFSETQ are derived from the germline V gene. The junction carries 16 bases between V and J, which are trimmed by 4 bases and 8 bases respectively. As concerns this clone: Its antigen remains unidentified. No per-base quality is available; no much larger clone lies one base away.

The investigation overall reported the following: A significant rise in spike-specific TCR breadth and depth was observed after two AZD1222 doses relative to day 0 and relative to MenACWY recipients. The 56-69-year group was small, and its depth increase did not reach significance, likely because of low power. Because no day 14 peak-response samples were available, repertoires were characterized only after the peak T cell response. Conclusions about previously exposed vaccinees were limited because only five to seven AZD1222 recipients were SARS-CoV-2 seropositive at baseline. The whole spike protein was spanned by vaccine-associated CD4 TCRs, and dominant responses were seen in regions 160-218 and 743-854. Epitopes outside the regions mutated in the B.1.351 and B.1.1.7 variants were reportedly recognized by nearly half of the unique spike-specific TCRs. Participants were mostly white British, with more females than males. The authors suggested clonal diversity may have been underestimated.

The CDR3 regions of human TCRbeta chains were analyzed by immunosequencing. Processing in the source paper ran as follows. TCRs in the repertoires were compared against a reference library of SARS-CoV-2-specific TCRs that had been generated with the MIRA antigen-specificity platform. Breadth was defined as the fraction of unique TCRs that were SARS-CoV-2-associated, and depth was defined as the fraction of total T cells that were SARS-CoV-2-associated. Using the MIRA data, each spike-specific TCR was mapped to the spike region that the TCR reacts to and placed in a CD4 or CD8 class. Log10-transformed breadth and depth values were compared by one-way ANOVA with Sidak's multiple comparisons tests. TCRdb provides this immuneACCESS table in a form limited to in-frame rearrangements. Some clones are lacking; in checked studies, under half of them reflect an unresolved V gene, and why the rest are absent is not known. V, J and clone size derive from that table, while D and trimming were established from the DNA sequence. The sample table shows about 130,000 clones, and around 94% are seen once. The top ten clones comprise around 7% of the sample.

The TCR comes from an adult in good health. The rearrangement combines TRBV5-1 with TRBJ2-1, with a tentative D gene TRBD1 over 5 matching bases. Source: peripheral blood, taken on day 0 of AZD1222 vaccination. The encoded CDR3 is CASSMAGSFDEQFF. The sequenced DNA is TGCGCCAGCAGCATGGCAGGGTCTTTCGATGAGCAGTTCTTC.